These T cell receptor beta chains were read from a single sample in a study of cytomegalovirus exposure and HLA in healthy donors. Clones were read by immunoSEQ multiplex PCR, and TCRdb kept only the in-frame ones, dropping some. The sample lists around 70,000 clones; 85% to 95% were seen once. Sequencing used PBMCs. These receptors all come from a man between 18 and 35 years old in good health and CMV-seronegative. CDR3s include the opening cysteine and the closing phenylalanine or tryptophan. The order of the fields is V gene, D gene, clone size, CDR3 length, J gene, CDR3 DNA, CDR3 protein. A D gene is named only where the DNA matches it firmly. Expanded clones are given a class, and other clones once, few, many or no size at all.

v_gene: TRBV5-1; d_gene: NA; abundance: NA; len: 15; j_gene: TRBJ1-1; CDR3nt: TGCGCCAGCAGCTTGGGTCAGGGTTGGGGAACTGAAGCTTTCTTT; CDR3aa: CASSLGQGWGTEAFF
v_gene: TRBV18; d_gene: NA; abundance: NA; len: 12; j_gene: TRBJ2-7; CDR3nt: TGTGCCAGCTCCCGTGGGGCGTGGGAGCAGTACTTC; CDR3aa: CASSRGAWEQYF
v_gene: TRBV6-6; d_gene: TRBD1; abundance: once; len: 16; j_gene: TRBJ1-5; CDR3nt: TGTGCCAGCAGTTACTCGGACAGGGGGCAGGGTCAGCCCCAGCATTTT; CDR3aa: CASSYSDRGQGQPQHF
v_gene: TRBV6-5; d_gene: NA; abundance: NA; len: 15; j_gene: TRBJ1-1; CDR3nt: TGTGCCAGCAGTTCATACAGGGAGGGAAACACTGAAGCTTTCTTT; CDR3aa: CASSSYREGNTEAFF
v_gene: TRBV13; d_gene: TRBD2; abundance: NA; len: 15; j_gene: TRBJ2-7; CDR3nt: TGTGCCAGCAGCCTGCGGGGGGCTTTCGCCTACGAGCAGTACTTC; CDR3aa: CASSLRGAFAYEQYF
v_gene: TRBV19; d_gene: NA; abundance: NA; len: 16; j_gene: TRBJ1-5; CDR3nt: TGTGCCAGTAGTCCCGGACAGCTATATAGCAATCAGCCCCAGCATTTT; CDR3aa: CASSPGQLYSNQPQHF
v_gene: TRBV30; d_gene: TRBD2; abundance: NA; len: 15; j_gene: TRBJ2-2; CDR3nt: TGTGCCTGGACGGGACTAGCGGGGTTGACCGGGGAGCTGTTTTTT; CDR3aa: CAWTGLAGLTGELFF
v_gene: TRBV13; d_gene: TRBD2; abundance: once; len: 14; j_gene: TRBJ2-5; CDR3nt: TGTGCCAGCAGCTTGCGGGGGGGACAAGAGACCCAGTACTTC; CDR3aa: CASSLRGGQETQYF
v_gene: TRBV5-1; d_gene: TRBD2; abundance: NA; len: 16; j_gene: TRBJ2-5; CDR3nt: TGCGCCAGCAGATCGACTAGCGGGGGACTCCAACAGACCCAGTACTTC; CDR3aa: CASRSTSGGLQQTQYF
v_gene: TRBV7-2; d_gene: NA; abundance: NA; len: 15; j_gene: TRBJ2-7; CDR3nt: TGTGCCAGCAGCCCGCCCCTGCGGAATACCTACGAGCAGTACTTC; CDR3aa: CASSPPLRNTYEQYF
v_gene: TRBV6-1; d_gene: NA; abundance: NA; len: 14; j_gene: TRBJ1-1; CDR3nt: TGTGCCAGCAGTCCCCACAGGGCGAACACTGAAGCTTTCTTT; CDR3aa: CASSPHRANTEAFF
v_gene: TRBV9; d_gene: NA; abundance: NA; len: 14; j_gene: TRBJ2-1; CDR3nt: TGTGCCAGCAGCCTAGTCGGGGCCTACAATGAGCAGTTCTTC; CDR3aa: CASSLVGAYNEQFF
v_gene: TRBV6-5; d_gene: TRBD1; abundance: once; len: 13; j_gene: TRBJ2-7; CDR3nt: TGTGCCAGCAGTTCAGGGGGCTCCTACGAGCAGTACTTC; CDR3aa: CASSSGGSYEQYF
v_gene: TRBV18; d_gene: NA; abundance: NA; len: 13; j_gene: TRBJ2-1; CDR3nt: TGTGCCAGCTCACGAGGGTTGGACAATGAGCAGTTCTTC; CDR3aa: CASSRGLDNEQFF
v_gene: TRBV7-7; d_gene: NA; abundance: NA; len: 14; j_gene: TRBJ2-5; CDR3nt: TGTGCCAGCAGCGAACAGGGATGGGGGAAGACCCAGTACTTC; CDR3aa: CASSEQGWGKTQYF
v_gene: TRBV7-9; d_gene: TRBD2; abundance: NA; len: 17; j_gene: TRBJ2-3; CDR3nt: TGTGCCAGCAGCTTAGTTATGGCGGGGGGTGGGACAGATACGCAGTATTTT; CDR3aa: CASSLVMAGGGTDTQYF
v_gene: TRBV9; d_gene: NA; abundance: NA; len: 13; j_gene: TRBJ1-5; CDR3nt: TGTGCCAGCAGCGTAGCAGGGAACCAGCCCCAGCATTTT; CDR3aa: CASSVAGNQPQHF
v_gene: TRBV4-1; d_gene: NA; abundance: NA; len: 15; j_gene: TRBJ2-5; CDR3nt: TGCGCCAGCAGCCTGACGGAGCGGTTCCAAGAGACCCAGTACTTC; CDR3aa: CASSLTERFQETQYF
v_gene: TRBV5-8; d_gene: TRBD2; abundance: NA; len: 14; j_gene: TRBJ2-1; CDR3nt: TGTGCCAGCAGCTTGAGCTCGAGCGGGGATAAAGAGTTCTTC; CDR3aa: CASSLSSSGDKEFF
v_gene: TRBV4-2; d_gene: NA; abundance: NA; len: 15; j_gene: TRBJ2-7; CDR3nt: TGTGCCAGCAGCTTCGGGGGGCAGAGCTCCTACGAGCAGTACTTC; CDR3aa: CASSFGGQSSYEQYF
v_gene: TRBV9; d_gene: TRBD1; abundance: NA; len: 18; j_gene: TRBJ2-3; CDR3nt: TGTGCCAGCAGCTCCCCGCTCGCTGCACAGGGGAAGGCAGATACGCAGTATTTT; CDR3aa: CASSSPLAAQGKADTQYF
v_gene: TRBV6-6; d_gene: NA; abundance: NA; len: 15; j_gene: TRBJ2-7; CDR3nt: TGTGCCAGCAGTTACTCGGGGGCAGGTGCCCTGGAGCAGTACTTC; CDR3aa: CASSYSGAGALEQYF
v_gene: TRBV27; d_gene: NA; abundance: NA; len: 15; j_gene: TRBJ2-7; CDR3nt: TGTGCCAGCAGGAGACAGGTCTCGCTGAGCTACGAGCAGTACTTC; CDR3aa: CASRRQVSLSYEQYF
v_gene: TRBV10-3; d_gene: NA; abundance: NA; len: 16; j_gene: TRBJ2-6; CDR3nt: TGTGCCATCAGCGACCTTACTTGGAGGGGGGCCAACGTCCTGACTTTC; CDR3aa: CAISDLTWRGANVLTF
v_gene: TRBV19; d_gene: TRBD1; abundance: NA; len: 14; j_gene: TRBJ1-5; CDR3nt: TGTGCCAGTAGAGGCGGGACAGGGTTCGGGGCCCAGCATTTT; CDR3aa: CASRGGTGFGAQHF
v_gene: TRBV6-6; d_gene: TRBD2; abundance: NA; len: 15; j_gene: TRBJ2-3; CDR3nt: TGTGCCAGCAGTTCTAGCGGGGGGGCCTTAGATACGCAGTATTTT; CDR3aa: CASSSSGGALDTQYF